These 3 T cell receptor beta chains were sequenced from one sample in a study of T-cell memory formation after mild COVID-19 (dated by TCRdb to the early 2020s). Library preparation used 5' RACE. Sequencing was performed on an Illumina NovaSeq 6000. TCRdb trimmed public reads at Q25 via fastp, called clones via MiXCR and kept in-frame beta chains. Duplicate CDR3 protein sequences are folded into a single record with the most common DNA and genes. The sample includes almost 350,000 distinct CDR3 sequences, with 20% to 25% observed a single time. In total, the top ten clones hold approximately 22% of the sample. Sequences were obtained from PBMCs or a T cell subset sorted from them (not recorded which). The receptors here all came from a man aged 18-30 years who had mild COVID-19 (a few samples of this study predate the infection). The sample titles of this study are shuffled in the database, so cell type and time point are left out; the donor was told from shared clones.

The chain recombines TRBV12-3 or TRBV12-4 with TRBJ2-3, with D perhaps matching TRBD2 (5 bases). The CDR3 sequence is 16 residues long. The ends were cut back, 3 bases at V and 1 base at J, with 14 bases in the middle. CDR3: CASSFIASVGTDTQYF. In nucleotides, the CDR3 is TGTGCCAGCAGTTTCATAGCGTCCGTGGGCACAGATACGCAGTATTTT.

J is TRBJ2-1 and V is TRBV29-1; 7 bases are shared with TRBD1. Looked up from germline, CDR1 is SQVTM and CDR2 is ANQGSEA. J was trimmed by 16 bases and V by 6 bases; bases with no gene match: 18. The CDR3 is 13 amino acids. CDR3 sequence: CSVALSVGQLQFF. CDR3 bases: TGCAGCGTAGCCCTATCTGTGGGACAGTTACAATTCTTC.

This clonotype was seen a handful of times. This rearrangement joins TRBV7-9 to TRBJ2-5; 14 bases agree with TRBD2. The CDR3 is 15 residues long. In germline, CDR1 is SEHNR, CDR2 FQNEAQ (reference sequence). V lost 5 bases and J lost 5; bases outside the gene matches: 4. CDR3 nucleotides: TGTGCCAGCAGCCCATGGACTAGCGGGGGGGAGACCCAGTACTTC. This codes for CASSPWTSGGETQYF.